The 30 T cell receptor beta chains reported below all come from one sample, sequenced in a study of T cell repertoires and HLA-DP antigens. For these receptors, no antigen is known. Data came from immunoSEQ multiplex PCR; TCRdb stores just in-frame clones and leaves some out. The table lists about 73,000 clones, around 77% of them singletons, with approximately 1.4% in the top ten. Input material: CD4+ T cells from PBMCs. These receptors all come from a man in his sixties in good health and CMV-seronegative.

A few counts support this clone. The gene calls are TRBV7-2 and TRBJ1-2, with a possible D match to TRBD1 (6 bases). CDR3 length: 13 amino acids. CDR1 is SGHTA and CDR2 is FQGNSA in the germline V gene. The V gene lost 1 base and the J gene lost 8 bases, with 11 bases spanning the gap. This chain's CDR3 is CASSLGTARGYTF. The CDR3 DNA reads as TGTGCCAGCAGCTTAGGGACAGCGAGAGGCTACACCTTC.

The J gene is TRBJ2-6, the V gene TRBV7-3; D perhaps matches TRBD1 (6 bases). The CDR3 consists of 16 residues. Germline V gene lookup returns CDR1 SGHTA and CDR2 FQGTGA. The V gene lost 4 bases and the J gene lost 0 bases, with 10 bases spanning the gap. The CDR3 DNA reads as TGTGCCAGCAGCTGGGACACCGCCTCTGGGGCCAACGTCCTGACTTTC. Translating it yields CASSWDTASGANVLTF.

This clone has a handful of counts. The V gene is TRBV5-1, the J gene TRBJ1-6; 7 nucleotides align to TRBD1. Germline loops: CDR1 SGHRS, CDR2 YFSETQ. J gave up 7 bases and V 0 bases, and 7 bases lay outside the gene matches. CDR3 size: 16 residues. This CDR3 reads CASSLGGTATNSPLHF. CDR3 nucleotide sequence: TGCGCCAGCAGCTTGGGTGGGACAGCTACGAATTCACCCCTCCACTTT.

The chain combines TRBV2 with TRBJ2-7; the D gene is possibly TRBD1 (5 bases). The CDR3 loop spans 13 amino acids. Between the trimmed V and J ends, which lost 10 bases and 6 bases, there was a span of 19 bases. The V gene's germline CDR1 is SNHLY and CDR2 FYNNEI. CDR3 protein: CAISRTAQGEQYF. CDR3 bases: TGTGCCATAAGCCGGACGGCCCAGGGCGAGCAGTACTTC.

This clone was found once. DNA of the CDR3: TGTGCCAGCAGTCCACAGGGGACCTACTATGGCTACACCTTC. It codes for CASSPQGTYYGYTF. V is TRBV2 and J is TRBJ1-2, with 7 bases lining up with TRBD1. Germline CDR1 reads SNHLY; CDR2 reads FYNNEI. V gave up 5 bases and J gave up 3 bases; unmatched junction bases: 6. The CDR3 loop spans 14 amino acids.

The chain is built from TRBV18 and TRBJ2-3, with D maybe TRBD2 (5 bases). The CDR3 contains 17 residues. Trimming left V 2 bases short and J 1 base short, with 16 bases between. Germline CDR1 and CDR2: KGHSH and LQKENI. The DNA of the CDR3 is TGTGCCAGCTCACCAAGCTCCCGGGTTAGCGGCACAGATACGCAGTATTTT. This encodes CASSPSSRVSGTDTQYF.

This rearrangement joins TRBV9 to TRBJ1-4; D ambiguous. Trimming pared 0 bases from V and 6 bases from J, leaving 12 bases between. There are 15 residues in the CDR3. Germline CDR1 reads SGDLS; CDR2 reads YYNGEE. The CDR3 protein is CASSVGPGTDEKLFF. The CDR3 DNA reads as TGTGCCAGCAGCGTAGGGCCAGGTACTGATGAAAAACTGTTTTTT.

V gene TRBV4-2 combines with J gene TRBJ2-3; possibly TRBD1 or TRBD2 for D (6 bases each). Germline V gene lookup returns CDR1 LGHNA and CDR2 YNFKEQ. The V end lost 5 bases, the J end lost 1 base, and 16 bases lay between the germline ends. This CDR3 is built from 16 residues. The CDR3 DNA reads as TGTGCCAGCAGCTTAACCGGGGGCGTAGGCACAGATACGCAGTATTTT. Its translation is CASSLTGGVGTDTQYF.

CDR3 amino acids: CASSPSGNLNYGYTF. The CDR3, as DNA: TGTGCCAGCTCACCATCGGGGAATCTTAACTATGGCTACACCTTC. The chain joins TRBV18 to TRBJ1-2; D is unresolved. V was shortened by 2 bases and J by 1 base, with 11 bases between the two germline ends. This CDR3 contains 15 residues. The germline V gene has CDR1 KGHSH and CDR2 LQKENI.

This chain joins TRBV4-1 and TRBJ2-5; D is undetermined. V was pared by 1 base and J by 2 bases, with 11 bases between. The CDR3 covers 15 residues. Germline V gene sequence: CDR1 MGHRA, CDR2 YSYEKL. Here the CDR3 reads CASSQVIGPQETQYF. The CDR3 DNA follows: TGCGCCAGCAGCCAAGTAATCGGGCCGCAAGAGACCCAGTACTTC.

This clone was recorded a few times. This CDR3 reads CASSLAQAGQETQYF. DNA of the CDR3: TGTGCCAGCAGCTTAGCGCAAGCGGGGCAAGAGACCCAGTACTTC. J is TRBJ2-5 and V is TRBV11-1, with TRBD2 identical over 7 bases. The V segment lost 0 bases and the J segment 2 bases; nucleotides outside the gene matches: 3. Germline assignment: CDR1 SGHAT and CDR2 FQDESV (reference sequence). The CDR3 totals 15 residues.

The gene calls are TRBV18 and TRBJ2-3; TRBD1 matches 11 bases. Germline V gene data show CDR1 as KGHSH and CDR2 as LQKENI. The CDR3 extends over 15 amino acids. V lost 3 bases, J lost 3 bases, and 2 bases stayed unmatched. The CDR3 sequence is CASSPGQGVTDTQYF. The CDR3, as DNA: TGTGCCAGCTCACCGGGACAGGGGGTTACAGATACGCAGTATTTT.

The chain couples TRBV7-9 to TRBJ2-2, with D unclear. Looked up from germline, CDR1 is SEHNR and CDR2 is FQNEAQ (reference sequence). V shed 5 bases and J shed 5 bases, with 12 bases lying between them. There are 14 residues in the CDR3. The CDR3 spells CASSLRPGTGELFF. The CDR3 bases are TGTGCCAGCAGCCTGAGGCCTGGAACCGGGGAGCTGTTTTTT.

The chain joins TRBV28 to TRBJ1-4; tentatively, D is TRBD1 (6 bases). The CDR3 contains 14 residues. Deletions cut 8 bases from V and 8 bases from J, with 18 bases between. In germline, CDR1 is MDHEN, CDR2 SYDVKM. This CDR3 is CASWGPGGEEKLFF. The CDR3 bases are TGTGCCAGCTGGGGGCCGGGGGGAGAGGAAAAACTGTTTTTT.

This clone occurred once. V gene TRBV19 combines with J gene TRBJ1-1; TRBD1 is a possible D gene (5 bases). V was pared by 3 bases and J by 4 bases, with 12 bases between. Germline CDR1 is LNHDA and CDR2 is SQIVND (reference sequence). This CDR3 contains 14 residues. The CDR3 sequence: CASSMPGAVTEAFF. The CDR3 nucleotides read TGTGCCAGTAGTATGCCCGGGGCGGTCACTGAAGCTTTCTTT.

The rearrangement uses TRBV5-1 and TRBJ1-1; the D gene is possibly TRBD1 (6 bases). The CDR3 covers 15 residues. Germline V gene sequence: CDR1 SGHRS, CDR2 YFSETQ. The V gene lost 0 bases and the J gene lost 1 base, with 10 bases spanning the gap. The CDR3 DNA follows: TGCGCCAGCAGCTTGGTTGGGGGCACGAACACTGAAGCTTTCTTT. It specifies CASSLVGGTNTEAFF.

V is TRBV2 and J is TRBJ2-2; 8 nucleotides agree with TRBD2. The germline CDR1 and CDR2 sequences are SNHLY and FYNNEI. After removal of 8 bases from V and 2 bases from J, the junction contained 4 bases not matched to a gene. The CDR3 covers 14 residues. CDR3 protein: CASAGGRNTGELFF. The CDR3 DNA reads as TGTGCCAGCGCGGGGGGCAGAAACACCGGGGAGCTGTTTTTT.

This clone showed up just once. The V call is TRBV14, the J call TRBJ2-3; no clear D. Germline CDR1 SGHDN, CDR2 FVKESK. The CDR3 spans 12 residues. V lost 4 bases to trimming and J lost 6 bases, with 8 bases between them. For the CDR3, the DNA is TGTGCCAGCAGCCTTAGAGTTGATACGCAGTATTTT. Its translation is CASSLRVDTQYF.

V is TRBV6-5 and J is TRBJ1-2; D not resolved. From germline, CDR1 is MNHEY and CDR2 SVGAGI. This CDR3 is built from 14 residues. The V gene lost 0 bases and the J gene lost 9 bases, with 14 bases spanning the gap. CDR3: CASSYSSRHGSYTF. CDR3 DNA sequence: TGTGCCAGCAGTTACTCTTCCAGGCACGGGAGCTACACCTTC.

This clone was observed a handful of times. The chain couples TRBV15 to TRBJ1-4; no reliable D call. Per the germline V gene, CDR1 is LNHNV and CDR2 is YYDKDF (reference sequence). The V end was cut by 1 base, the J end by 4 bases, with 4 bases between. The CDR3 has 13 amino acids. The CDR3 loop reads CATSRGYNEKLFF. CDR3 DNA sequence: TGTGCCACCAGCAGAGGATATAATGAAAAACTGTTTTTT.

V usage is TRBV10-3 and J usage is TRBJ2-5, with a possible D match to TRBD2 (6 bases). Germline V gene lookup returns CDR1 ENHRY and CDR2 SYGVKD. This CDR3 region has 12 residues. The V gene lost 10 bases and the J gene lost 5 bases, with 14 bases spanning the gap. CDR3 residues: CATGPAGETQYF. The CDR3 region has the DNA TGTGCCACCGGGCCTGCGGGGGAGACCCAGTACTTC.

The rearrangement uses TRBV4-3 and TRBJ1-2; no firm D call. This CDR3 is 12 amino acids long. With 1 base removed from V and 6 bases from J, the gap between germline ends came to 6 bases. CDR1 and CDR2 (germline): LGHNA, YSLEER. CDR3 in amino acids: CASSQVGHGYTF. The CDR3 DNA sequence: TGCGCCAGCAGCCAAGTCGGCCATGGCTACACCTTC.

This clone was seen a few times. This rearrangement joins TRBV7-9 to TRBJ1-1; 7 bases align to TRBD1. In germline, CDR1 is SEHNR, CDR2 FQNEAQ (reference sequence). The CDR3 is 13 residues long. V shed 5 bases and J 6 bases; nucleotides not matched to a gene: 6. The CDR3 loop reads CASSTTGLSEAFF. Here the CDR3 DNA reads TGTGCCAGCAGCACGACAGGGCTCTCTGAAGCTTTCTTT.

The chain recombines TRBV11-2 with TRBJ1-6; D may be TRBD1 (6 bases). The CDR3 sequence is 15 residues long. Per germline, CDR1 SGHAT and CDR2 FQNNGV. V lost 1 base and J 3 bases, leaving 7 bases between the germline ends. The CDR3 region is CASSLVDSYNSPLHF. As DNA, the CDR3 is TGTGCCAGCAGCTTAGTGGACAGCTATAATTCACCCCTCCACTTT.

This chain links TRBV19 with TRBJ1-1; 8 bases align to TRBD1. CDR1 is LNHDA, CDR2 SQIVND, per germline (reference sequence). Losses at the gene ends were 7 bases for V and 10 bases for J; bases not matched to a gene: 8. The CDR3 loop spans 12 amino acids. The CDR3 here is CASTRTGSRAFF. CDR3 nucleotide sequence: TGTGCCAGTACCCGGACAGGGTCAAGAGCTTTCTTT.

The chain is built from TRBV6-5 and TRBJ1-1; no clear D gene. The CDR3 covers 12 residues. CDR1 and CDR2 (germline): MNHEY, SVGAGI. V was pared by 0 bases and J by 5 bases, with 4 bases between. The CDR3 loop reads CASSYSRTEAFF. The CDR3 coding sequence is TGTGCCAGCAGTTACTCGCGGACTGAAGCTTTCTTT.

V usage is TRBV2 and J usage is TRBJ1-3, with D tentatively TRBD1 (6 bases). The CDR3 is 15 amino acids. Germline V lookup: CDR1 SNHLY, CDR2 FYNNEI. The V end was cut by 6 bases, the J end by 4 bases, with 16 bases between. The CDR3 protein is CASRAQQGSGNTIYF. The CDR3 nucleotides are TGTGCCAGCAGGGCCCAACAGGGCTCGGGAAACACCATATATTTT.

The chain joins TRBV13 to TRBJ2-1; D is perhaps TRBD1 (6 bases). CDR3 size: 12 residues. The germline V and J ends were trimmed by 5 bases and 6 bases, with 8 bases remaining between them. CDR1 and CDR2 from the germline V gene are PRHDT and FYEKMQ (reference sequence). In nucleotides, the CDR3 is TGTGCCAGCAGCCAAGGGGGCAATGAGCAGTTCTTC. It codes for CASSQGGNEQFF.

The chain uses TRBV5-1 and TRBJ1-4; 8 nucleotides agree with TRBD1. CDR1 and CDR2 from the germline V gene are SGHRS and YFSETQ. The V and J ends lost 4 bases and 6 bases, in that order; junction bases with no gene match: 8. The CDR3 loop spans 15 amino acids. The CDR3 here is CASSPRQGRDEKLFF. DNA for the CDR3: TGCGCCAGCAGCCCCCGACAGGGGCGAGATGAAAAACTGTTTTTT.

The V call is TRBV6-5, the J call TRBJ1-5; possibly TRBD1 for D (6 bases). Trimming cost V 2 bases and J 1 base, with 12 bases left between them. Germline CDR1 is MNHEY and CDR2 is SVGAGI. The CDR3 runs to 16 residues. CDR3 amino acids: CASSYTQGTSNQPQHF. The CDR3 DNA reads TGTGCCAGCAGTTACACACAGGGAACGAGCAATCAGCCCCAGCATTTT.